This TCR beta chain was identified during a study of control samples from healthy donors and cancer patients. The germline V and J ends were trimmed by 6 bases and 2 bases, with 11 bases remaining between them. This CDR3 region has 13 residues. The germline V gene has CDR1 ENHRY and CDR2 SYGVKD. Only in-frame clones appear in the TCRdb table, and some are missing; sequencing was by immunoSEQ multiplex PCR. The sample holds 100,000 to 150,000 clones; approximately 94% are singletons and the top ten take about 1.5%. The genes are TRBV10-3 and TRBJ2-7, with a possible D match to TRBD1 (6 bases). The source is a man in his fifties or sixties with head and neck cancer. Sequenced material: PBMCs. This CDR3 reads CAISRQETYEQYF. The CDR3, as DNA: TGTGCCATCAGCCGACAGGAAACCTACGAGCAGTACTTC.